This record concerns one T cell receptor (beta chain) sequence. Its cognate antigen is unknown. The sample originates from a study of T-cell reconstitution after alpha-beta-depleted transplantation in children. Findings of the study overall: Approximately two months post-transplant, alpha-beta T cells reportedly originated from several hundred expanded graft clones. Surviving recipient T cells and thymic progenitors accounted for the high day-60 TCRbeta diversity observed in some patients.

Preparation of the TCRbeta library involved a method that used unique molecular identifiers. TCRdb fed the PCR reads into MiXCR, producing one record per CDR3 protein. The table records around 490,000 distinct CDR3 sequences, roughly 11% of them present only once. Germline V lookup: CDR1 LGHNA, CDR2 YSLEER. Trimming stripped 2 bases from V and 1 base from J, with 14 bases between. CDR3 length: 16 residues. The chain couples TRBV4-3 to TRBJ1-1; no reliable D call. The sequence was collected from a female patient between 2 and 15 years old who had a stem cell transplant for aplastic anemia, so the T cells may come from the graft donor. The input for sequencing was PBMCs, mostly from graft donor cells, taken 180 days after TCRalphabeta/CD19-depleted stem cell transplant. In nucleotides, the CDR3 is TGCGCCAGCAGCCAATCACGATTAGGATCGAACACTGAAGCTTTCTTT. This gives the protein CASSQSRLGSNTEAFF.